Presented here are 22 T cell receptor beta chains from one specimen sequenced in a study of glioma-infiltrating T cells. Using RNA template, CDR3s of TCR alpha and beta were amplified with iRepertoire arm-PCR. TCRdb ran MiXCR on the multiplex PCR reads and lists one entry per CDR3 protein. Of 300,000 to 450,000 distinct CDR3 sequences listed, roughly 41% were seen once; the top ten hold around 12%. Source material: glioma tissue, nonneoplastic brain tissue, or PBMCs (not recorded which). Receptors originate from a human donor with low-grade glioma or glioblastoma, undergoing nonglioma brain surgery, or in good health (not recorded which).

The rearrangement uses TRBV6-1 and TRBJ1-2; maybe TRBD1 (5 bases). The length of the CDR3 is 15 residues. Trimming left V 5 bases short and J 2 bases short, with 15 bases between. Looked up from germline, CDR1 is MNHNS and CDR2 is SASEGT. The CDR3 DNA is TGTGCCAGCAGTCAAAGACAGACCGCGAACTATGGCTACACCTTC. This translates into CASSQRQTANYGYTF.

This clonotype turned up a few times. V usage is TRBV5-1 and J usage is TRBJ2-1; 7 bases are shared with TRBD2. CDR3 length: 17 amino acids. Trimming at V came to 0 bases and at J to 4 bases, leaving 10 bases not matched to a gene. The germline V gene encodes CDR1 SGHRS and CDR2 YFSETQ. The CDR3 loop reads CASSLGGGFSTYNEQFF. DNA of the CDR3: TGCGCCAGCAGCTTGGGGGGGGGTTTTTCAACTTACAATGAGCAGTTCTTC.

The chain carries TRBV2 and TRBJ2-1; D is perhaps TRBD1 (5 bases). The CDR3 covers 16 residues. Germline V gene lookup returns CDR1 SNHLY and CDR2 FYNNEI. Between the trimmed V and J ends, which lost 0 bases and 0 bases, there was a span of 9 bases. In DNA, the CDR3 is TGTGCCAGCAGTGAAGCGCGGACAAGCTCCTACAATGAGCAGTTCTTC. This codes for CASSEARTSSYNEQFF.

In this sample, this clonotype turned up many times. This chain uses TRBV20-1 with TRBJ2-1, with TRBD1 identical over 9 bases. The CDR3 length is 15 residues. The junction had 6 bases not matched to a gene; V was cut back by 5 bases and J by 1 base. Germline V CDR1 and CDR2: DFQATT, SNEGSKA (reference sequence). CDR3 in amino acids: CSALDRGKSYNEQFF. The CDR3 bases are TGCAGTGCTTTAGACAGGGGGAAATCCTACAATGAGCAGTTCTTC.

The sample holds many counts of this clonotype. The chain employs TRBV6-2 or TRBV6-3 and TRBJ2-7, with D uncertain. The CDR3 extends over 11 amino acids. Germline lookup yields CDR1 MNHEY and CDR2 SVGEGT. V lost 5 bases, J lost 6 bases, and 8 bases lay in between. CDR3 in amino acids: CASSHGSEQYF. DNA for the CDR3: TGTGCCAGCAGTCACGGTAGCGAGCAGTACTTC.

This clonotype appeared a few times. This rearrangement joins TRBV6-1 to TRBJ2-3, with D possibly being TRBD2 (6 bases). V was pared by 5 bases and J by 1 base, with 10 bases between. Germline CDR1 and CDR2: MNHNS and SASEGT. CDR3 length: 14 residues. The CDR3 is CASSWWGGTDTQYF. For the CDR3, the DNA is TGTGCCAGCAGTTGGTGGGGGGGCACAGATACGCAGTATTTT.

This clonotype was recorded a few times. This rearrangement joins TRBV6-6 to TRBJ2-5, with TRBD2 identical over 9 bases. J lost 3 bases, V lost 2 bases, and 4 bases had no gene match. Germline CDR1 MNHNY, CDR2 SVGAGI (reference sequence). The CDR3 has 15 residues. Written as DNA, the CDR3 is TGTGCCAGCAGTTACCGGGCGGGAGGGGAAGAGACCCAGTACTTC. Amino acid sequence: CASSYRAGGEETQYF.

Many counts were recorded for this clonotype. The gene calls are TRBV7-2 and TRBJ1-2; 7 bases are a match to TRBD1. The germline CDR1 and CDR2 sequences are SGHTA and FQGNSA. The V gene end was trimmed by 5 bases and the J gene end by 4 bases; junction bases not matched to a gene: 7. This CDR3 contains 14 residues. In nucleotides, the CDR3 is TGTGCCAGCAGCGAACGACAGGGTAGCTATGGCTACACCTTC. The encoded protein is CASSERQGSYGYTF.

This clonotype has more than one count but fewer than ten. The CDR3 sequence: CASSPNQGPLDTEAFF. As DNA, the CDR3 is TGTGCCAGCAGCCCAAACCAGGGACCCTTGGACACTGAAGCTTTCTTT. The chain uses TRBV7-8 and TRBJ1-1, with D perhaps TRBD1 (5 bases). The CDR3 is made up of 16 amino acids. The V end was cut by 5 bases, the J end by 3 bases, with 19 bases between. Germline CDR1 reads SGHVS; CDR2 reads FQNEAQ.

This clonotype occurred once. The chain has TRBV4-3 and TRBJ2-7, with a tentative D call TRBD1 (6 bases). V dropped 0 bases and J dropped 2 bases, with 11 bases sitting between them. This CDR3 has 15 residues. Germline CDR1 is LGHNA and CDR2 is YSLEER. The CDR3 bases are TGCGCCAGCAGCCAAGATCCAGGGGATACCTACGAGCAGTACTTC. Protein: CASSQDPGDTYEQYF.

This clonotype occurred a few times. This chain joins TRBV20-1 and TRBJ2-5, with TRBD2 matching over 7 bases. Germline V gives CDR1 DFQATT, CDR2 SNEGSKA (reference sequence). With 6 bases clipped from V and 2 bases from J, the junction kept 6 bases outside the gene matches. The CDR3 contains 13 residues. The CDR3 sequence is CSAPTSLQETQYF. In nucleotides, the CDR3 is TGCAGTGCACCGACTAGCCTACAAGAGACCCAGTACTTC.

Concerning this clonotype itself: Mismatch with germline at one junction end may stem from a read error. This chain connects TRBV28 to TRBJ2-3; a possible D gene is TRBD2 (6 bases). Germline V CDR1 and CDR2: MDHEN, SYDVKM. The CDR3 sequence is 15 residues long. The DNA of the CDR3 is TGTGCCGGCAGTTTGTCGGGGGACCAGGCAGATACGCAGTATTTT. This encodes CAGSLSGDQADTQYF. Supplemented by reference TRBV28 and TRBJ2-3, the full variable domain reads DVKVTQSSRYLVKRTGEKVFLECVQDMDHENMFWYRQDPGLGLRLIYFSYDVKMKEKGDIPEGYSVSREKKERFSLILESASTNQTSMYLCAGSLSGDQADTQYFGPGTRLTVL.

The V call is TRBV20-1, the J call TRBJ2-1, with 12 nucleotides matching TRBD2. Germline-derived CDR1 and CDR2 are DFQATT and SNEGSKA (reference sequence). Unmatched junction bases numbered 7, after V lost 5 bases and J lost 5 bases. The CDR3 runs to 15 residues. In DNA, the CDR3 is TGCAGTGCTGGGGCCGCTAGCGGGAGGGACAATGAGCAGTTCTTC. As protein: CSAGAASGRDNEQFF.

The rearrangement uses TRBV6-2 or TRBV6-3 and TRBJ2-1, with TRBD1 as a possible D gene (5 bases). The V end was cut by 6 bases, the J end by 4 bases, with 10 bases between. CDR1 MNHEY and CDR2 SVGEGT come from the germline V gene. The CDR3 sequence is 13 residues long. This CDR3 is CASRNRIYNEQFF. CDR3 DNA: TGTGCCAGCAGAAACAGGATTTACAATGAGCAGTTCTTC.

The table lists this clonotype with a few counts. As DNA, the CDR3 is TGTGCCACCAGCGGAGGGTTGAACAGAAACACCGGGGAGCTGTTTTTT. Amino acid sequence: CATSGGLNRNTGELFF. The V call is TRBV15, the J call TRBJ2-2, with D maybe TRBD2 (6 bases). With 5 bases removed from V and 2 bases from J, the gap between germline ends came to 15 bases. This CDR3 contains 16 residues. Per the germline V gene, CDR1 is LNHNV and CDR2 is YYDKDF (reference sequence).

Ten or more counts support this clonotype. This chain connects TRBV15 to TRBJ1-1; perhaps TRBD1 as D (5 bases). Trimming pared 0 bases from V and 6 bases from J, leaving 20 bases between. This CDR3 comprises 17 residues. Looked up from germline, CDR1 is LNHNV and CDR2 is YYDKDF (reference sequence). The CDR3 spells CATSRERLPGPRAEAFF. CDR3 sequence (DNA): TGTGCCACCAGCAGAGAACGCCTGCCGGGACCGCGTGCTGAAGCTTTCTTT.

This clonotype has more than one count but fewer than ten. This rearrangement joins TRBV2 to TRBJ2-7, with D possibly matching TRBD2 (5 bases). The V gene lost 2 bases and the J gene lost 2 bases, with 7 bases spanning the gap. This CDR3 is 13 amino acids long. The germline CDR1 and CDR2 sequences are SNHLY and FYNNEI. The CDR3 region has the DNA TGTGCCAGCAGTGAAACTAGACCCTACGAGCAGTACTTC. It specifies CASSETRPYEQYF.

This chain joins TRBV12-3 or TRBV12-4 and TRBJ2-7; D possibly uses TRBD1 or TRBD2 (6 bases each). V lost 6 bases to trimming and J lost 6 bases, with 15 bases between them. This CDR3 has 13 amino acids. The CDR3: CASSLGGGGEQYF. The CDR3 nucleotides are TGTGCCAGCAGCTTGGGCGGAGGGGGCGAGCAGTACTTC.

As concerns this clonotype: This may come from a read error, since a much larger clone is one base off. The chain employs TRBV6-6 and TRBJ1-2; possibly TRBD1 for D (6 bases). Germline V gene sequence: CDR1 MNHNY, CDR2 SVGAGI (reference sequence). The CDR3 is 14 residues long. The CDR3 nucleotides read TGTGACAGCAGTTCTTCCGGGACACGTCCGGGCTACACCTTC. Encoded protein: CDSSSSGTRPGYTF.

Concerning this clonotype: It may be a read error: a sequence one base away is much more abundant. The V call is TRBV27, the J call TRBJ1-6; TRBD1 matches at 10 bases. Germline lookup yields CDR1 MNHEY and CDR2 SMNVEV (reference sequence). V dropped 7 bases and J dropped 9; count of bases not matched to a gene: 12. The CDR3 is 16 residues long. CDR3 protein: CASNSLTGGHSSPLHF. DNA for the CDR3: TGTGCCAGCAATTCCCTGACAGGGGGCCATAGTTCACCCCTCCACTTT.

The V call is TRBV20-1, the J call TRBJ2-5; a possible D gene is TRBD2 (6 bases). Germline CDR1 and CDR2: DFQATT and SNEGSKA (reference sequence). With 6 bases removed from V and 0 bases from J, the gap between germline ends came to 11 bases. The CDR3 has 13 amino acids. CDR3 sequence (DNA): TGCAGTGCGGGTAGCGGCAACCAAGAGACCCAGTACTTC. Its protein is CSAGSGNQETQYF.

For the CDR3, the DNA is TGTGCCAGTAGTAAGTACAGCCCGAACACTGAAGCTTTCTTT. Protein product: CASSKYSPNTEAFF. The chain is built from TRBV19 and TRBJ1-1; D ambiguous. The CDR3 extends over 14 amino acids. The germline V and J ends were trimmed by 4 bases and 1 base, with 10 bases remaining between them. Germline V lookup: CDR1 LNHDA, CDR2 SQIVND (reference sequence).